This T cell receptor (beta chain) was retrieved from a study of cytomegalovirus exposure and HLA in healthy donors. The study, taken as a whole, reports: Rarity held for most TCR sequences, but there were some public TCRs that occurred in many donors.

13 Jbeta primers and 60 Vbeta primers were used for the PCR. Original analysis: A later analysis tallied roughly 77 million unique TCR beta chains, 9.5 million to 14 million of them shared. Some clones are missing from TCRdb's copy, which holds only in-frame ones; the method was immunoSEQ multiplex PCR. From that table come the V and J calls and clone size; the DNA was used to work out D and trimming. The sample gives 200,000 or so clones, 70% to 90% of which show up once; approximately 2% is in the top ten. Healthy donors of bone marrow made up the group. This clone was counted only a few times. Its cognate antigen is unknown. The CDR3 contains 19 residues. V dropped 0 bases and J dropped 7 bases, with 25 bases sitting between them. Looked up from germline, CDR1 is WNHNN and CDR2 is SYGVQD (reference sequence).

The sequenced sample was PBMCs. V is TRBV10-1 and J is TRBJ2-1, with a possible D match to TRBD2 (7 bases). This receptor was identified in a woman under 30 in good health and CMV-seropositive. CDR3 protein: CASSESARFGGPRVNEQFF. DNA for the CDR3: TGCGCCAGCAGTGAGTCGGCCCGCTTCGGGGGGCCGAGGGTGAATGAGCAGTTCTTC.